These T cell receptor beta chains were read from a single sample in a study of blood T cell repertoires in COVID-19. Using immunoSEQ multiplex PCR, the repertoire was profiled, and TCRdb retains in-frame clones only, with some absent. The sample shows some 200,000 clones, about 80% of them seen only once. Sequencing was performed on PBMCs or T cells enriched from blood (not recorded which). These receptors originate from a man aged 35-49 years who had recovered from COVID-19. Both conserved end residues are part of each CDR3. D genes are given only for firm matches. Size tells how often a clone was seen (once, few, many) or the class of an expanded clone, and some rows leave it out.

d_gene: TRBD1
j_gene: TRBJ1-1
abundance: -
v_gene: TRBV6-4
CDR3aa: CASSVDRVNTEAFF
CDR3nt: TGTGCCAGCAGTGTTGACAGGGTGAACACTGAAGCTTTCTTT

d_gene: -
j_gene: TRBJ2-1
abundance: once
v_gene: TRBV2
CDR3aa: CASSGSRDSKFF
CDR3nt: TGTGCCAGCAGTGGGAGCCGGGACTCGAAGTTCTTC

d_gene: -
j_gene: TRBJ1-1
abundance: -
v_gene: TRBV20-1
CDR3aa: CSASRMGRRNTEAFF
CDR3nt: TGCAGTGCTAGTCGGATGGGGCGGAGGAACACTGAAGCTTTCTTT

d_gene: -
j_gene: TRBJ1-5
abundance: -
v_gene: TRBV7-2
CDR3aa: CASSLVRLSAGRTHQPQHF
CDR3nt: TGTGCCAGCAGCTTAGTTAGGCTTTCGGCAGGTCGTACCCATCAGCCCCAGCATTTT

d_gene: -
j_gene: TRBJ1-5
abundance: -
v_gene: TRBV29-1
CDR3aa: CSVERTGQRNQPQHF
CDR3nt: TGCAGCGTTGAGAGGACCGGACAGCGCAATCAGCCCCAGCATTTT

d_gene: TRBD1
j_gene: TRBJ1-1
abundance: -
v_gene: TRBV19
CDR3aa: CASTPGTGGLRNTEAFF
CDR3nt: TGTGCCAGTACCCCCGGGACAGGGGGCCTCCGGAACACTGAAGCTTTCTTT

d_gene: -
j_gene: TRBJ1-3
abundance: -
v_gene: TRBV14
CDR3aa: CASSHMEGLVGNTIYF
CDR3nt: TGTGCCAGCAGCCATATGGAGGGTCTAGTTGGAAACACCATATATTTT

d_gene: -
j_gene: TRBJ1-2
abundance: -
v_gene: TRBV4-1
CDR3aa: CASSQEAYGYTF
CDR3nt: TGCGCCAGCAGCCAAGAAGCCTATGGCTACACCTTC

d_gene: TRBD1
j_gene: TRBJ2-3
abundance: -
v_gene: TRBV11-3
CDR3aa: CASSLDGTATQYF
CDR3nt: TGTGCCAGCAGCTTAGATGGGACAGCTACGCAGTATTTT

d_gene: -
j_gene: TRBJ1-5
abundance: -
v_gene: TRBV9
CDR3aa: CASSVEPGVGQPQHF
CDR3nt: TGTGCCAGCAGCGTAGAACCAGGGGTAGGTCAGCCCCAGCATTTT

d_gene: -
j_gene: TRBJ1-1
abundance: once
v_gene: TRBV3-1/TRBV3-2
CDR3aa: CASSQVRVEGAGEAFF
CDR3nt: TGTGCCAGCAGCCAAGTTCGCGTCGAGGGAGCGGGGGAAGCTTTCTTT

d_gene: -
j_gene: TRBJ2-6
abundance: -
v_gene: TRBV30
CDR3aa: CAWHMAGANVLTF
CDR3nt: TGTGCCTGGCACATGGCTGGGGCCAACGTCCTGACTTTC

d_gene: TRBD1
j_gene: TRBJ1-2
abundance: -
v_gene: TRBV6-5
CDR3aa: CATMDREDGYTF
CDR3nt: TGTGCCACCATGGACAGGGAGGATGGCTACACCTTC

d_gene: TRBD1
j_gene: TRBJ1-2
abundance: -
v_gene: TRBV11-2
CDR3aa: CASSFDRVVAGYTF
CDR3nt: TGTGCCAGCAGCTTCGACAGGGTCGTAGCTGGCTACACCTTC

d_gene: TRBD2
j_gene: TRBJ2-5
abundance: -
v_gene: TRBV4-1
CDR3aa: CASSQDPGTSGSQYF
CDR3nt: TGCGCCAGCAGCCAAGATCCCGGGACTAGCGGGAGCCAGTACTTC

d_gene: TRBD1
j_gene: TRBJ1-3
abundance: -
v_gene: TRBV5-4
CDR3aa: CASSLGQGVGNTIYF
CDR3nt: TGTGCCAGCAGCTTGGGACAGGGAGTCGGAAACACCATATATTTT

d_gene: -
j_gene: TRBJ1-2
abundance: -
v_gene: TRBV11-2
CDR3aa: CASSLDGSVNYGYTF
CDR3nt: TGTGCCAGCAGCTTAGACGGCAGCGTAAACTATGGCTACACCTTC

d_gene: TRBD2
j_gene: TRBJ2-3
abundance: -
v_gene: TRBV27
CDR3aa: CASSGGGRGDTQYF
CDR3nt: TGTGCCAGCAGCGGGGGGGGCAGGGGAGATACGCAGTATTTT

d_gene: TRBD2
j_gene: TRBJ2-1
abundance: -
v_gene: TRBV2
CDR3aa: CASTAGVNNEQFF
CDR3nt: TGTGCCAGCACCGCGGGGGTGAACAATGAGCAGTTCTTC

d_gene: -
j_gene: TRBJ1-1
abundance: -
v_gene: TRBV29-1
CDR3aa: CSTSTGGNTEAFF
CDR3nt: TGCAGCACCTCGACAGGAGGCAACACTGAAGCTTTCTTT

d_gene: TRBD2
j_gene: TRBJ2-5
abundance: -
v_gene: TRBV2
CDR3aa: CASSARSGGAEETQYF
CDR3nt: TGTGCCAGCAGTGCGCGAAGCGGGGGGGCCGAGGAGACCCAGTACTTC

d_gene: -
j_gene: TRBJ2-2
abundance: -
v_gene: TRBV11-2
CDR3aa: CASSSYRGGGELFF
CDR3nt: TGTGCCAGCAGCTCTTACAGGGGAGGCGGGGAGCTGTTTTTT

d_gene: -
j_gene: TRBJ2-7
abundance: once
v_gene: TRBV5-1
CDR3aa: CASSPQTGSMEQYF
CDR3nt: TGCGCCAGCAGCCCTCAGACAGGTTCTATGGAGCAGTACTTC

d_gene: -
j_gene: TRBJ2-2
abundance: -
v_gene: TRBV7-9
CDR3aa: CASSFSFRGSTGELFF
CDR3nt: TGTGCCAGCAGCTTTAGTTTCAGGGGTAGCACCGGGGAGCTGTTTTTT

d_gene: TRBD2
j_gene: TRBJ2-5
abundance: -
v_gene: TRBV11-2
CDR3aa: CASSFRKPLAGGNRETQYF
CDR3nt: TGTGCCAGCAGCTTCCGTAAACCACTAGCGGGGGGTAATCGTGAGACCCAGTACTTC

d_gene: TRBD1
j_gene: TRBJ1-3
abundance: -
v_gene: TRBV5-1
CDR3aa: CASSRGDRDFRDTIYF
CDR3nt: TGCGCCAGCAGCCGCGGAGACAGGGATTTTAGAGACACCATATATTTT

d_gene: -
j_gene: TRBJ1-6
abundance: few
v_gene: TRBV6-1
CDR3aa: CASSDRGGNNSPLHF
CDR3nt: TGTGCCAGCAGTGACCGGGGTGGGAACAATTCACCCCTCCACTTT

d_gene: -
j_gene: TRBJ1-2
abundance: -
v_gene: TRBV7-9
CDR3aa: CASTPERQPAEYNYGYTF
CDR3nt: TGTGCCAGCACTCCGGAGAGACAGCCCGCCGAATATAACTATGGCTACACCTTC

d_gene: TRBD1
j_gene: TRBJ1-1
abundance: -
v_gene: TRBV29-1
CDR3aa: CSVEEQGGTEAFF
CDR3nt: TGCAGCGTTGAAGAGCAGGGGGGAACTGAAGCTTTCTTT

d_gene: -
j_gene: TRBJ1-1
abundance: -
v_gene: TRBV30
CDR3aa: CARYRLKTEAFF
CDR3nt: TGTGCGAGATACAGGTTGAAGACTGAAGCTTTCTTT

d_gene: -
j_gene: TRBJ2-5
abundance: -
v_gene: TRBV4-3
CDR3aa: CASSQVRGQETQYF
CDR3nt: TGCGCCAGCAGCCAAGTCAGGGGTCAAGAGACCCAGTACTTC

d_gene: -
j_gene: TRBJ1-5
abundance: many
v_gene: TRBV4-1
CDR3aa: CASSQVGTSNQPQHF
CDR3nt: TGCGCCAGCAGCCAAGTAGGGACAAGCAATCAGCCCCAGCATTTT

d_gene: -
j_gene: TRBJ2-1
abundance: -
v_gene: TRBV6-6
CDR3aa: CASSPWGRGNNEQFF
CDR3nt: TGTGCCAGCAGCCCCTGGGGGCGAGGGAACAATGAGCAGTTCTTC

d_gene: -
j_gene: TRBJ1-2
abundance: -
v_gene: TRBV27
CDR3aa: CASTPRGRGPYGYTF
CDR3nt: TGTGCCAGCACCCCGAGGGGCAGGGGTCCCTATGGCTACACCTTC

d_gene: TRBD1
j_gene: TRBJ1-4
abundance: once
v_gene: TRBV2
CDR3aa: CASSEALTGGEKLFF
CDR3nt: TGTGCCAGCAGTGAAGCGTTGACAGGGGGAGAAAAACTGTTTTTT

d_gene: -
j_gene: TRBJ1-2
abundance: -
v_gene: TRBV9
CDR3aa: CASSVVENGGYTF
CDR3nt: TGTGCCAGCAGCGTAGTTGAAAACGGGGGCTACACCTTC

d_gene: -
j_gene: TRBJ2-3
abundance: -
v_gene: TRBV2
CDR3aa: CASSSQTRDTQYF
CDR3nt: TGTGCCAGCAGCTCACAGACCCGAGATACGCAGTATTTT

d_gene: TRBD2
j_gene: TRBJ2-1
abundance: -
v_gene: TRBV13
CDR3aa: CASSLGVSGGNSYNEQFF
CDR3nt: TGTGCCAGCAGCTTAGGGGTTAGCGGGGGCAACTCCTACAATGAGCAGTTCTTC

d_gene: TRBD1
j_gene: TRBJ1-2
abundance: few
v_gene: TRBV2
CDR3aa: CASSEGTGIYGYTF
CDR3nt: TGTGCCAGCAGTGAAGGGACAGGAATCTATGGCTACACCTTC

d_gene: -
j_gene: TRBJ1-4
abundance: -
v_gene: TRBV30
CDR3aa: CAWSAGLAVEKLFF
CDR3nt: TGTGCCTGGAGTGCAGGCCTCGCCGTAGAAAAACTGTTTTTT

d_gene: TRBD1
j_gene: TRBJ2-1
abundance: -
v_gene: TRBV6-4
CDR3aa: CASSSGQGPNEQFF
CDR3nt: TGTGCCAGCAGTTCGGGACAGGGTCCCAATGAGCAGTTCTTC

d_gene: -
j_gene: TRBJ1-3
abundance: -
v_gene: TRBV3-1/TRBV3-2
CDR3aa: CASSHNAGLTISGNTIYF
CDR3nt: TGTGCCAGCAGCCACAACGCGGGACTCACGATCTCTGGAAACACCATATATTTT

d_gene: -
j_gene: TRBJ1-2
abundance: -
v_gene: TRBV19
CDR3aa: CASSPQGYYGYTF
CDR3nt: TGTGCCAGTAGTCCGCAGGGATACTATGGCTACACCTTC

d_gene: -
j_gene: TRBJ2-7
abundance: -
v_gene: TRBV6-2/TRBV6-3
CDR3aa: CASSYSAPYEQYF
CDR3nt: TGTGCCAGCAGTTACTCGGCCCCCTACGAGCAGTACTTC

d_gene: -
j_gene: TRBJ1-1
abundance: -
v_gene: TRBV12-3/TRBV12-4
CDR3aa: CASSTTGGTEAFF
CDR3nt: TGTGCCAGCAGTACGACCGGGGGCACTGAAGCTTTCTTT

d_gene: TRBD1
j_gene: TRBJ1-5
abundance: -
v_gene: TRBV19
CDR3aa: CASAPGQGAPQHF
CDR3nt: TGTGCCAGTGCACCGGGACAGGGGGCGCCCCAGCATTTT

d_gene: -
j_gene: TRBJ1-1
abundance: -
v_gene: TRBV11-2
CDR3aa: CASSIQGSEAFF
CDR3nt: TGTGCCAGCAGCATACAGGGAAGTGAAGCTTTCTTT

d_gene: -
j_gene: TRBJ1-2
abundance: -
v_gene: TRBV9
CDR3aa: CASSVVSQGGGYTF
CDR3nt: TGTGCCAGCAGCGTAGTTAGTCAGGGTGGTGGCTACACCTTC

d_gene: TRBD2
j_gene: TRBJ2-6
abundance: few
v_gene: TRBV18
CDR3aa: CASSPRPTSGGASGANVLTF
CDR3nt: TGTGCCAGCTCACCGCGCCCTACTAGCGGGGGGGCGTCTGGGGCCAACGTCCTGACTTTC

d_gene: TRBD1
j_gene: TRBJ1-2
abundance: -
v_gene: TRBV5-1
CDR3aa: CASSGTGVDYGYTF
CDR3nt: TGCGCCAGCAGCGGGACAGGGGTGGACTATGGCTACACCTTC

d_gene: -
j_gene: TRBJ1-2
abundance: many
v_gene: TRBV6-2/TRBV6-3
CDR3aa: CASSYRRGNYGYTF
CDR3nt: TGTGCCAGCAGTTACCGGCGGGGTAACTATGGCTACACCTTC

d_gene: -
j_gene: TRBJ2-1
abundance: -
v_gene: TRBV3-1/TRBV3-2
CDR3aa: CASSQVSGSEQFF
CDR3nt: TGTGCCAGCAGCCAAGTTTCGGGGAGTGAGCAGTTCTTC

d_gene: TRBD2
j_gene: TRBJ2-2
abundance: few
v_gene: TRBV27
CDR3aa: CASQLAGGRVTGELFF
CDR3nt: TGTGCCAGCCAACTAGCGGGGGGGCGGGTCACCGGGGAGCTGTTTTTT

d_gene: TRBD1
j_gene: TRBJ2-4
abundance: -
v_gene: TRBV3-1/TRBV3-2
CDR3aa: CASSRDRPRGDIQYF
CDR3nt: TGTGCCAGCAGCCGGGACAGGCCTCGTGGTGACATTCAGTACTTC